Each of the 8 T cell receptor beta chains below was sequenced from the same sample in a study of lung T cells in sarcoidosis with Löfgren's syndrome. TCRdb re-called the reads with MiXCR, one entry per CDR3 protein. The sample records 9,300 or so distinct CDR3 sequences, roughly 21% being singletons. The material sequenced was CD4+ T cells from bronchoalveolar lavage. The receptors were gathered from a human donor with sarcoidosis (Löfgren's syndrome or another form), or a control subject (not recorded which).

This clonotype was observed many times. The CDR3 coding sequence is TGTGCCAGCTCACTCGCCTCCGGGACCCACAATGAGCAGTTCTTC. Its translation: CASSLASGTHNEQFF. The J gene is TRBJ2-1, the V gene TRBV18; D may match TRBD1 or TRBD2 (5 bases each). Per germline, CDR1 KGHSH and CDR2 LQKENI. Trimming pared 4 bases from V and 5 bases from J, leaving 15 bases between. The CDR3 spans 15 residues.

This clonotype is deemed medium-sized (0.01 to 0.1%). The chain combines TRBV19 with TRBJ1-2; D not resolved. Germline CDR1 reads LNHDA; CDR2 reads SQIVND (reference sequence). V was pared by 3 bases and J by 6 bases, with 11 bases between. This CDR3 is built from 13 residues. For the CDR3, the DNA is TGTGCCAGTAGTATTAGGGAAACAGATGGCTACACCTTC. Its protein product is CASSIRETDGYTF.

This clonotype was recorded at least ten times. This chain connects TRBV7-6 to TRBJ1-1; D perhaps matches TRBD1 (6 bases). V lost 5 bases and J lost 7, with 14 bases in between. Germline assignment: CDR1 SGHVS and CDR2 FNYEAQ. The CDR3 consists of 13 residues. The CDR3: CASSPRDTYEAFF. The CDR3 DNA sequence: TGTGCCAGCAGCCCCCGGGACACCTATGAAGCTTTCTTT.

Many counts were recorded for this clonotype. The rearrangement links TRBV12-3 or TRBV12-4 to TRBJ1-1; D unresolved. The length of the CDR3 is 13 residues. Trimming stripped 5 bases from V and 3 bases from J, with 10 bases between. The CDR3 here is CASSRLRDTEAFF. CDR3 bases: TGTGCCAGCAGTCGTCTCCGGGACACTGAAGCTTTCTTT.

The chain is built from TRBV6-2 or TRBV6-3 and TRBJ2-7; no reliable D call. Trimming removed 6 bases from V and 5 bases from J, with 20 bases in between. Germline assignment: CDR1 MNHEY and CDR2 SVGEGT. This CDR3 has 15 amino acids. In DNA, the CDR3 is TGTGCCAGCAGCCGAGAAACAAGGCGACCAAACGAGCAGTACTTC. Protein: CASSRETRRPNEQYF.

Worth noting for this clonotype: This clone may be a read error of a much larger clone one base away. This chain uses TRBV10-3 with TRBJ2-1; perhaps TRBD2 as D (5 bases). CDR3 length: 13 residues. The germline V gene encodes CDR1 ENHRY and CDR2 SYGVKD. Trimming took off 6 bases at V and 6 bases at J, with 12 bases between the two ends. The CDR3 is CAISPPAGNEQFF. DNA of the CDR3: TGTGCCATCAGCCCGCCGGCGGGCAATGAGCAGTTCTTC.

With respect to this clonotype: This could be a read error, since a much larger clone is one nucleotide away. The rearrangement joins TRBV5-1 to TRBJ2-3; either TRBD1 or TRBD2 may supply D (5 bases each). Germline V lookup: CDR1 SGHRS, CDR2 YFSETQ. This CDR3 comprises 13 residues. The CDR3 nucleotides read TGCGCCAGCAACTTGGGGGACGACTATACGCAGTATTTT. Amino acid sequence: CASNLGDDYTQYF.

This clonotype was recorded many times. The chain combines TRBV27 with TRBJ2-1; a weak D match, TRBD2 (7 bases). Per the germline V gene, CDR1 is MNHEY and CDR2 is SMNVEV (reference sequence). CDR3 length: 17 amino acids. V lost 5 bases, J lost 3 bases, and 20 bases lay in between. CDR3: CASSPHREGLRYNEQFF. The CDR3 nucleotides are TGTGCCAGCAGTCCCCACAGGGAGGGTTTGCGCTACAATGAGCAGTTCTTC.